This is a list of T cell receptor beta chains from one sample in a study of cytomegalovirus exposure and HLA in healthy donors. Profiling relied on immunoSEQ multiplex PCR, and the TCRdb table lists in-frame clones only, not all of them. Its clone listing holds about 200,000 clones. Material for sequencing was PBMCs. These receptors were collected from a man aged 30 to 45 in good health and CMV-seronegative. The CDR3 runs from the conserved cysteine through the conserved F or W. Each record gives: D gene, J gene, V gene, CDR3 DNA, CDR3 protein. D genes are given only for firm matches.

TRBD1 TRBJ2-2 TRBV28 TGTGCCAGCAGTTTCTTGGACAGGGGGCAGGCCGGGGAGCTGTTTTTT CASSFLDRGQAGELFF
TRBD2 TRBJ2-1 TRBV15 TGTGCCACCAGCAGCAGGACTAGCGGGATAAGCAATGAGCAGTTCTTC CATSSRTSGISNEQFF
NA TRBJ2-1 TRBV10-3 TGTGCCATCAGTGAGACCCTAGGGCAGTTCTTC CAISETLGQFF
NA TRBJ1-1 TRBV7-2 TGTGCCAGCAGCTTTTTCCGGGCCGAGGGTACTGAAGCTTTCTTT CASSFFRAEGTEAFF
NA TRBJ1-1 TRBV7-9 TGTGCCAGCAGCTCCTTACTCCCCGGGAACACTGAAGCTTTCTTT CASSSLLPGNTEAFF
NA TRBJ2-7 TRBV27 TGTGCCAGCAGCTACATAGGGGCGATTTACGAGCAGTACTTC CASSYIGAIYEQYF
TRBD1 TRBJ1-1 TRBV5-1 TGCGCCAGCAGCCTAGAGGAGGGGGCCCCGAACACTGAAGCTTTCTTT CASSLEEGAPNTEAFF
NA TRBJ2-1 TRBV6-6 TGTGCCAGCAGTTCAGAGACAAAAAACTACAATGAGCAGTTCTTC CASSSETKNYNEQFF
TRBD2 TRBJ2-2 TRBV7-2 TGTGCCAGCAGCCGTAATAGCGGGGCCGGGGGGGAGCTGTTTTTT CASSRNSGAGGELFF
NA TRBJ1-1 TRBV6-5 TGTGCCAGCAGTTTAGAGGGAAACACTGAAGCTTTCTTT CASSLEGNTEAFF
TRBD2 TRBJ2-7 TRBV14 TGTGCCAGCAGCCAACCCCGAGGTAGCGGGAGTTTCGGGCCGGAGCAGTACTTC CASSQPRGSGSFGPEQYF
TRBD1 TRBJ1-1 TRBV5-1 TGCGCCAGCAGCTTGGAAACCGGGACAGGGGGCGATGAAGCTTTCTTT CASSLETGTGGDEAFF
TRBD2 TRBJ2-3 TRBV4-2 TGTGCCAGCAGCGGGGGACTAGCGGGAGAGGTCACAGATACGCAGTATTTT CASSGGLAGEVTDTQYF
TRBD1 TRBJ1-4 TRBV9 TGTGCCAGCAGCCCGACGGGACAGGGGGAGGAAAAACTGTTTTTT CASSPTGQGEEKLFF
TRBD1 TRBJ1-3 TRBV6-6 TGTGCCAGCAGGACACAGACAGGGAATGGAAACACCATATATTTT CASRTQTGNGNTIYF
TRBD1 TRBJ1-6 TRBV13 TGTGCCAGCAGCTTATGGGGACAGGGGGCCCAAAATTCACCCCTCCACTTT CASSLWGQGAQNSPLHF
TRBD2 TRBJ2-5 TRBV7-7 TGTGCCAGCAGCTTAGTGGCTAGCGGAGAGACCCAGTACTTC CASSLVASGETQYF
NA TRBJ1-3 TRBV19 TGTGCCAGTAGTCCCCAACACGTCGGAAACACCATATATTTT CASSPQHVGNTIYF
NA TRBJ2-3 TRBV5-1 TGCGCCAGCAGCTCCTTGCGGGGCTCTAGCACAGATACGCAGTATTTT CASSSLRGSSTDTQYF
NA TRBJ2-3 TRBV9 TGTGCCAGCAGCGGGACTACCGGGACCACAGATACGCAGTATTTT CASSGTTGTTDTQYF
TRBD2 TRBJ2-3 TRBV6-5 TGTGCCAGCAGTTACAGGCTAGCGGGGGATGATACGCAGTATTTT CASSYRLAGDDTQYF
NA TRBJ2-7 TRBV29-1 TGCAGCGTTGAACAGGAAAACTCCTACGAGCAGTACTTC CSVEQENSYEQYF
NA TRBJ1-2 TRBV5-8 TGTGCCAGCAGCTTAAGGGGATATGGCTACACCTTC CASSLRGYGYTF
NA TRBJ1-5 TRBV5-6 TGTGCCAGCAGCGCTACAGGGCCGGGGCAGCCCCAGCATTTT CASSATGPGQPQHF
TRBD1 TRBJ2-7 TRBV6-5 TGTGCCAGCAGAACCTCCTGGGACAGTGACTACGAGCAGTACTTC CASRTSWDSDYEQYF
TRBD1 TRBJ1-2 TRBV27 TGTGCCAGCAGTTTAGGGGGAGCAGGGGGTGAGGCTGGCTACACCTTC CASSLGGAGGEAGYTF
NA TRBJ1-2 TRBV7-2 TGTGCCAGCAGGGAGACTAGCTATGGCTACACCTTC CASRETSYGYTF